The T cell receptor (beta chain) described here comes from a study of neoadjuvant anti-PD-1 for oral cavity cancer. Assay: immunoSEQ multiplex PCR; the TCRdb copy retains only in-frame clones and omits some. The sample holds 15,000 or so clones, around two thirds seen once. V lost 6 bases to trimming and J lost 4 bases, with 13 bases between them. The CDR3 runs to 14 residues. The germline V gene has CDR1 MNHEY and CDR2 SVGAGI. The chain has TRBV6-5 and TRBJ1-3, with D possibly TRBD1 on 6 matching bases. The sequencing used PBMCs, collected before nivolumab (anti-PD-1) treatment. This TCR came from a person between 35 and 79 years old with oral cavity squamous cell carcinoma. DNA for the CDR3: TGTGCCAGCAGCCCCGGGACATTCGGAAACACCATATATTTT. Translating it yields CASSPGTFGNTIYF.